Each of the 20 T cell receptor beta chains below was sequenced from the same sample in a study of blood T cell repertoires in COVID-19. TCRdb keeps only in-frame clones here, not all; method: immunoSEQ multiplex PCR. The sample records 200,000 to 300,000 clones, around 88% being singletons. The sequenced material came from peripheral blood. The receptors here all came from a woman in her 30s with COVID-19, enrolled during active disease.

The chain is built from TRBV6-2 or TRBV6-3 and TRBJ2-3, with 10 bases lining up with TRBD1. From germline, CDR1 is MNHEY and CDR2 SVGEGT. The CDR3 consists of 19 residues. The junction had 19 bases not matched to a gene; V was cut back by 2 bases and J by 8 bases. CDR3 in amino acids: CASSYTIRDRGPTEGTQYF. The CDR3, as DNA: TGTGCCAGCAGTTACACCATCCGGGACAGGGGCCCCACCGAGGGTACGCAGTATTTT.

V and J are TRBV15 and TRBJ2-7; D perhaps matches TRBD2 (5 bases). Germline CDR1 and CDR2: LNHNV and YYDKDF (reference sequence). The CDR3 is made up of 16 amino acids. V was clipped by 5 bases and J by 0 bases, with 17 bases between them. CDR3 region: CATSDAGRSSSYEQYF. The CDR3 nucleotides are TGTGCCACCAGCGACGCGGGCAGGTCCAGCTCCTACGAGCAGTACTTC.

This rearrangement joins TRBV29-1 to TRBJ2-3; D unresolved. Trimming took 3 bases from V and 2 from J, leaving 6 bases between them. This CDR3 spans 12 amino acids. Germline V gene sequence: CDR1 SQVTM, CDR2 ANQGSEA. CDR3 amino acids: CSVEANTDTQYF. CDR3 nucleotides: TGCAGCGTTGAGGCCAACACAGATACGCAGTATTTT.

The sample holds one count of this clone. The chain uses TRBV7-2 and TRBJ1-3, with D possibly being TRBD1 (6 bases). The V gene's germline CDR1 is SGHTA and CDR2 FQGNSA. V gave up 5 bases and J gave up 5 bases, with 19 bases separating them. The CDR3 loop spans 16 amino acids. The CDR3: CASSPWAGARRNTIYF. The CDR3 bases are TGTGCCAGCAGCCCCTGGGCAGGGGCGAGAAGAAACACCATATATTTT.

This chain links TRBV6-2 or TRBV6-3 with TRBJ2-5; 9 nucleotides match TRBD1. CDR3 size: 15 residues. CDR1 MNHEY and CDR2 SVGEGT come from the germline V gene. The junction had 3 bases not matched to a gene; V was cut back by 2 bases and J by 2 bases. The CDR3 sequence: CASSYRGQGQETQYF. The CDR3 DNA follows: TGTGCCAGCAGTTACCGGGGACAGGGACAAGAGACCCAGTACTTC.

The V gene is TRBV5-1, the J gene TRBJ2-5; D unclear. The CDR3 spans 15 residues. Trimming took 0 bases from V and 5 from J, leaving 14 bases between them. The germline CDR1 and CDR2 sequences are SGHRS and YFSETQ. In DNA, the CDR3 is TGCGCCAGCAGCTTGGTCGACGGCTGGCGGGAGACCCAGTACTTC. Translating gives CASSLVDGWRETQYF.

The V and J genes are TRBV6-5 and TRBJ2-2, with 11 bases fitting TRBD1. This CDR3 is built from 15 residues. V dropped 6 bases and J dropped 3; count of bases not matched to a gene: 3. Germline V CDR1 and CDR2: MNHEY, SVGAGI. CDR3 loop: CASSVGQGDTGELFF. In nucleotides, the CDR3 is TGTGCCAGCAGCGTGGGACAGGGGGACACCGGGGAGCTGTTTTTT.

The chain uses TRBV28 and TRBJ1-1; TRBD1 aligns across 7 bases. This CDR3 has 15 residues. The V segment lost 6 bases and the J segment 0 bases; nucleotides outside the gene matches: 7. Germline V gene sequence: CDR1 MDHEN, CDR2 SYDVKM. CDR3 sequence: CASRGTDSLNTEAFF. DNA of the CDR3: TGTGCCAGCAGGGGGACAGACAGCTTGAACACTGAAGCTTTCTTT.

The rearrangement joins TRBV2 to TRBJ2-1; 15 positions match TRBD2. V dropped 10 bases and J dropped 5; count of bases not matched to a gene: 9. The CDR3 covers 16 residues. Germline CDR1 SNHLY, CDR2 FYNNEI. DNA for the CDR3: TGTGCCACCCGTCCGGGACTAGCGGGGGGAGACAATGAGCAGTTCTTC. It yields the protein CATRPGLAGGDNEQFF. Full variable domain (rest looked up from reference TRBV2 and TRBJ2-1): EPEVTQTPSHQVTQMGQEVILRCVPISNHLYFYWYRQILGQKVEFLVSFYNNEISEKSEIFDDQFSVERPDGSNFTLKIRSTKLEDSAMYFCATRPGLAGGDNEQFFGPGTRLTVL.

Written as DNA, the CDR3 is TGTGCCAGTAGTACCCCAGGGGGTCCCGGGGAGCTGTTTTTT. It yields the protein CASSTPGGPGELFF. The chain employs TRBV19 and TRBJ2-2, with 7 bases matching TRBD1. Germline V CDR1 and CDR2: LNHDA, SQIVND (reference sequence). V lost 4 bases, J lost 6 bases, and 5 bases stayed unmatched. The CDR3 covers 14 residues.

This chain uses TRBV7-2 with TRBJ2-3; the match to TRBD1 covers 8 bases. The germline V gene has CDR1 SGHTA and CDR2 FQGNSA. The CDR3 extends over 14 amino acids. The trim removed 10 bases at V and 10 bases at J, leaving 16 bases unmatched. CDR3 coding DNA: TGTGCCAACGCAGGGACAGGCTCCTCTGAAGCGCAGTATTTT. This gives the protein CANAGTGSSEAQYF.

The V call is TRBV28, the J call TRBJ1-6, with unresolved D. Per the germline V gene, CDR1 is MDHEN and CDR2 is SYDVKM. The CDR3 spans 15 residues. V was trimmed by 4 bases and J by 3 bases, leaving 10 bases between them. The CDR3 sequence is CASSSYEIYNSPLHF. The CDR3 coding sequence is TGTGCCAGCAGTTCCTACGAGATCTATAATTCACCCCTCCACTTT. The full variable domain, with the rest looked up from reference TRBV28 and TRBJ1-6, is DVKVTQSSRYLVKRTGEKVFLECVQDMDHENMFWYRQDPGLGLRLIYFSYDVKMKEKGDIPEGYSVSREKKERFSLILESASTNQTSMYLCASSSYEIYNSPLHFGNGTRLTVT.

The rearrangement links TRBV6-2 or TRBV6-3 to TRBJ2-5; tentatively, D is TRBD2 (5 bases). The CDR3 extends over 14 amino acids. Trimming shortened V by 2 bases and J by 7 bases, and 14 bases separated the two germline ends. Germline CDR1 and CDR2: MNHEY and SVGEGT. The CDR3 loop is CASSYGLDRGTQYF. The CDR3 bases are TGTGCCAGCAGTTACGGGCTGGACCGGGGGACCCAGTACTTC.

V usage is TRBV28 and J usage is TRBJ2-1, with D maybe TRBD1 (6 bases). V shed 4 bases and J shed 5 bases, with 12 bases lying between them. This CDR3 is 14 amino acids long. Germline V CDR1 and CDR2: MDHEN, SYDVKM. In DNA form, the CDR3 reads TGTGCCAGCAGTTCTCAGACAGGAAACAATGAGCAGTTCTTC. Translating it yields CASSSQTGNNEQFF.

V usage is TRBV5-1 and J usage is TRBJ2-3; 7 bases are a match to TRBD2. Per the germline V gene, CDR1 is SGHRS and CDR2 is YFSETQ. CDR3 size: 15 residues. The trim removed 6 bases at V and 0 bases at J, leaving 7 bases unmatched. CDR3 loop: CASTISGLSTDTQYF. The CDR3 bases are TGCGCCAGCACCATTAGCGGGCTCAGCACAGATACGCAGTATTTT.

The CDR3 nucleotides read TGTGCCGGGGGGACAGGGAGTGTGCCCCAGCATTTT. This sequence encodes CAGGTGSVPQHF. This chain uses TRBV19 with TRBJ1-5; 9 nucleotides line up with TRBD1. J was trimmed by 9 bases and V by 11 bases; bases with no gene match: 8. Germline values: CDR1 LNHDA, CDR2 SQIVND (reference sequence). This CDR3 is built from 12 residues. The whole variable domain, remainder taken from reference TRBV19 and TRBJ1-5, is DGGITQSPKYLFRKEGQNVTLSCEQNLNHDAMYWYRQDPGQGLRLIYYSQIVNDFQKGDIAEGYSVSREKKESFPLTVTSAQKNPTAFYLCAGGTGSVPQHFGDGTRLSIL.

This clone was seen a single time. V and J are TRBV7-9 and TRBJ2-2, with a tentative D call TRBD2 (6 bases). Trimming removed 3 bases at V and 1 base at J, with 12 bases between. This CDR3 is built from 16 residues. Germline lookup yields CDR1 SEHNR and CDR2 FQNEAQ (reference sequence). DNA for the CDR3: TGTGCCAGCAGCTTTGGTGGAGGGGAGAACACCGGGGAGCTGTTTTTT. The encoded protein is CASSFGGGENTGELFF.

The CDR3 loop reads CASSYSGQVLHQETQYF. In DNA, the CDR3 is TGTGCCAGCAGTTACTCCGGACAGGTACTTCACCAAGAGACCCAGTACTTC. This chain uses TRBV6-2 or TRBV6-3 with TRBJ2-5, with 7 bases fitting TRBD1. Unmatched junction bases numbered 7, after V lost 0 bases and J lost 0 bases. Germline V gene sequence: CDR1 MNHEY, CDR2 SVGEGT. The CDR3 is 17 residues long.

The rearrangement uses TRBV4-3 and TRBJ2-3; 10 nucleotides line up with TRBD2. Germline loops: CDR1 LGHNA, CDR2 YSLEER. With 4 bases clipped from V and 4 bases from J, the junction kept 5 bases outside the gene matches. CDR3 length equals 15 residues. The CDR3 nucleotides are TGCGCCAGCAGCCCCAGCGGGGGGGCCGCAGATACGCAGTATTTT. This codes for CASSPSGGAADTQYF.

The CDR3 DNA sequence: TGCGCCAGCAGTGATGCGGCGGAGGAGGATGAGCAGTTCTTC. This gives the protein CASSDAAEEDEQFF. V and J are TRBV10-1 and TRBJ2-1, with D possibly matching TRBD2 (5 bases). Trimming left V 3 bases short and J 8 bases short, with 14 bases between. Germline V CDR1 and CDR2: WNHNN, SYGVQD (reference sequence). This CDR3 spans 14 amino acids.